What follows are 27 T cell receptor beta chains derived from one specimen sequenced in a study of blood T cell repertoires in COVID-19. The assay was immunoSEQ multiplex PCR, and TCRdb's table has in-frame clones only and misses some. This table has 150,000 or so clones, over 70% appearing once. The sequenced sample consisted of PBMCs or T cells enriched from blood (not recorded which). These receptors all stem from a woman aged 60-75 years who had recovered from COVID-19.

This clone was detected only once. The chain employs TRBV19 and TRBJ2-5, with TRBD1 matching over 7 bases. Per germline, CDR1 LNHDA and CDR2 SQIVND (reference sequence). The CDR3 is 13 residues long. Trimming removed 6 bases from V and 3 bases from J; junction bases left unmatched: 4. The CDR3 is CASRPTGEETQYF. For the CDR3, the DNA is TGTGCCAGTAGGCCTACAGGGGAAGAGACCCAGTACTTC. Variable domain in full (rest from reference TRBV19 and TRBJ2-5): DGGITQSPKYLFRKEGQNVTLSCEQNLNHDAMYWYRQDPGQGLRLIYYSQIVNDFQKGDIAEGYSVSREKKESFPLTVTSAQKNPTAFYLCASRPTGEETQYFGPGTRLLVL.

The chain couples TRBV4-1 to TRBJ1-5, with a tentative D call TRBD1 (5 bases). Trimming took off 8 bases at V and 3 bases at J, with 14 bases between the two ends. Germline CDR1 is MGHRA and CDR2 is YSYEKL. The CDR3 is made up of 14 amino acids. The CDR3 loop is CASSSQVANQPQHF. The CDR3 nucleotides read TGCGCCAGCTCCTCACAGGTTGCCAATCAGCCCCAGCATTTT.

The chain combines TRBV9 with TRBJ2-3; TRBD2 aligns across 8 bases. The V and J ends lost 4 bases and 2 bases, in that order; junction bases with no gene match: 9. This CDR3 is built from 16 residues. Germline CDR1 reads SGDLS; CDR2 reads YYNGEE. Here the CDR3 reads CASSPSGGGPTDTQYF. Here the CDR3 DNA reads TGTGCCAGCAGCCCCTCGGGGGGGGGCCCCACAGATACGCAGTATTTT.

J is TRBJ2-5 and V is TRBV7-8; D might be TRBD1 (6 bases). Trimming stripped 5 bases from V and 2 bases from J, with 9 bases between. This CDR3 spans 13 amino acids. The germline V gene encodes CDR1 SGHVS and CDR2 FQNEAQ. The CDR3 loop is CASSPGQQETQYF. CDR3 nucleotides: TGTGCCAGCAGCCCTGGACAGCAAGAGACCCAGTACTTC.

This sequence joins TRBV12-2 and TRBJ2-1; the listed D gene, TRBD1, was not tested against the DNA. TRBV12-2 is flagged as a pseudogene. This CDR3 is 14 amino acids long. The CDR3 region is CASRFRQGRSEQFF. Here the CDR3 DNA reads TGTGCAAGTCGCTTTCGACAGGGAAGGAGTGAGCAGTTCTTC.

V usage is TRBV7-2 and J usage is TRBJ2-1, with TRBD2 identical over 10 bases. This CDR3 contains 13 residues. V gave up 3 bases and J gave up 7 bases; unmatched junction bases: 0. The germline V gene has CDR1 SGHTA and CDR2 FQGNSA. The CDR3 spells CASSFSGGNEQFF. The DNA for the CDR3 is TGTGCCAGCAGCTTTAGCGGGGGGAATGAGCAGTTCTTC.

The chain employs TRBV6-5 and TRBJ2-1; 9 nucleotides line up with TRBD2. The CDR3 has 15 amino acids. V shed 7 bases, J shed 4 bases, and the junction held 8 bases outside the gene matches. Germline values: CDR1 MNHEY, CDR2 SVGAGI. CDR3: CASTTGTSIYNEQFF. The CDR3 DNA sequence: TGTGCCAGCACAACCGGGACTAGCATATACAATGAGCAGTTCTTC.

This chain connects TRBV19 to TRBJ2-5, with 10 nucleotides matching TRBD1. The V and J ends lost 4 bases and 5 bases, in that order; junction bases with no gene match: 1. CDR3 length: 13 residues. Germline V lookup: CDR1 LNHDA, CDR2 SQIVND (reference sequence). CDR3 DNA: TGTGCCAGTAGTAGGACAGGGGGTGAGACCCAGTACTTC. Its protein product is CASSRTGGETQYF.

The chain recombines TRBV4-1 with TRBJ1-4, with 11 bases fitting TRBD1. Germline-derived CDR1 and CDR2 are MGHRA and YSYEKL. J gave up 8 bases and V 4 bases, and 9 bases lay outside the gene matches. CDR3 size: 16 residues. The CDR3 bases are TGCGCCAGCAGCCCGCTTACCGGGACAGGGGGGGAAAAACTGTTTTTT. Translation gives CASSPLTGTGGEKLFF.

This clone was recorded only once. The DNA of the CDR3 is TGTGCCACCAGTGATCCGGCCCGGCCGGGGGAGACCCAGTACTTC. This sequence encodes CATSDPARPGETQYF. The chain uses TRBV24-1 and TRBJ2-5; D is possibly TRBD2 (5 bases). The ends were cut back, 3 bases at V and 5 bases at J, with 15 bases in the middle. The CDR3 extends over 15 amino acids. The germline V gene encodes CDR1 KGHDR and CDR2 SFDVKD.

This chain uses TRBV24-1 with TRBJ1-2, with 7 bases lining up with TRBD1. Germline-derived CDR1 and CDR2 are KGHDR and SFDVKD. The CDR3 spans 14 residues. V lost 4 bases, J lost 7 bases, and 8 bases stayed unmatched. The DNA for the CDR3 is TGTGCCACCAGTGACCCTGACAGGGCGGGTGGCTACACCTTC. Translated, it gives CATSDPDRAGGYTF.

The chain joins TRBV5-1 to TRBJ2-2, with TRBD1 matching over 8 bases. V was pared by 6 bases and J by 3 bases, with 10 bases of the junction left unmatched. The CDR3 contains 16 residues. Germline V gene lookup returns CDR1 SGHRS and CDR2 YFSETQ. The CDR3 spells CASNPWTGSDTGELFF. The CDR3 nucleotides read TGCGCCAGCAACCCATGGACAGGGAGCGACACCGGGGAGCTGTTTTTT.

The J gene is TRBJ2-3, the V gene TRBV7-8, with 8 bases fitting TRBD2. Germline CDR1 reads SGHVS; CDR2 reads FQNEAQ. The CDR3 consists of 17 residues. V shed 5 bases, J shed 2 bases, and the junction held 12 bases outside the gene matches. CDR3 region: CASSPPLAGGNTDTQYF. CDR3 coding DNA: TGTGCCAGCAGCCCCCCTCTGGCGGGGGGAAACACAGATACGCAGTATTTT.

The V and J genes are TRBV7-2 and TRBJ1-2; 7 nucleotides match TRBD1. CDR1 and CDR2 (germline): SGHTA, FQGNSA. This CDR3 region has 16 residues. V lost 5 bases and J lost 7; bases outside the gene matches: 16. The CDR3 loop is CASSGRSLTGSGGYTF. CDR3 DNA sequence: TGTGCCAGCAGCGGCAGATCGTTGACAGGGTCGGGTGGCTACACCTTC.

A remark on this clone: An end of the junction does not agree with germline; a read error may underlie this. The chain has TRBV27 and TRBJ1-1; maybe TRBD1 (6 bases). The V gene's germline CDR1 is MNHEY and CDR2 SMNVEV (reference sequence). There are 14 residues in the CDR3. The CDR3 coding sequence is TGTGCCAGCAGTCCCTCCACCCCAGGGGTTTTTGGGCTCTTT. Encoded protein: CASSPSTPGVFGLF.

The CDR3 coding sequence is TGTGCCAGCAGCGAGGACAGGGCCCGTGAAAAACTGTTTTTT. This encodes CASSEDRAREKLFF. The V and J genes are TRBV2 and TRBJ1-4; 8 nucleotides align to TRBD1. The V gene's germline CDR1 is SNHLY and CDR2 FYNNEI. CDR3 length equals 14 residues. V trimming: 6 bases; J trimming: 7 bases; junction bases outside the gene matches: 7.

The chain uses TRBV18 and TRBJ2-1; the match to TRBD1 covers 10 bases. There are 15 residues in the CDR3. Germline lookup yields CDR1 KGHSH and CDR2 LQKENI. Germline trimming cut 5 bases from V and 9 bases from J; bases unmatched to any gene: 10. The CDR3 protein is CASSSTGTGDTEQFF. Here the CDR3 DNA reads TGTGCCAGCTCATCTACCGGGACAGGGGATACTGAGCAGTTCTTC.

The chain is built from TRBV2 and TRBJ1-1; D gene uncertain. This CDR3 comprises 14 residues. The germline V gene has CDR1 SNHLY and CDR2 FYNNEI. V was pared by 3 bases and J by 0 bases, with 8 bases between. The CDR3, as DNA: TGTGCCAGCAGTGATGACACTTTGAACACTGAAGCTTTCTTT. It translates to CASSDDTLNTEAFF.

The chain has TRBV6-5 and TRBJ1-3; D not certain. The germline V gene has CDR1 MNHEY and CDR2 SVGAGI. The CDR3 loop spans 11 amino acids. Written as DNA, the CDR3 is TGTGCGATCGAGGCCGGAAACACCATATATTTT. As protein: CAIEAGNTIYF.

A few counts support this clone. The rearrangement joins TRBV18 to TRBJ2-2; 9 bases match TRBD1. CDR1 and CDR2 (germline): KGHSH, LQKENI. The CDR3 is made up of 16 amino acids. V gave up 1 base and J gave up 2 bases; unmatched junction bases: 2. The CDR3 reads CASSPQGQGNTGELFF. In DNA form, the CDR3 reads TGTGCCAGCTCACCACAGGGACAGGGAAACACCGGGGAGCTGTTTTTT. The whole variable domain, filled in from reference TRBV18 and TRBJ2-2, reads NAGVMQNPRHLVRRRGQEARLRCSPMKGHSHVYWYRQLPEEGLKFMVYLQKENIIDESGMPKERFSAEFPKEGPSILRIQQVVRGDSAAYFCASSPQGQGNTGELFFGEGSRLTVL.

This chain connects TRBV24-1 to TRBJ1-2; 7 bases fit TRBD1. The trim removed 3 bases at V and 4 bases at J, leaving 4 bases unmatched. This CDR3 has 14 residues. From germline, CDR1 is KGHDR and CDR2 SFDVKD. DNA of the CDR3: TGTGCCACCAGTGATGTTACAGGGGTCTATGGCTACACCTTC. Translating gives CATSDVTGVYGYTF.

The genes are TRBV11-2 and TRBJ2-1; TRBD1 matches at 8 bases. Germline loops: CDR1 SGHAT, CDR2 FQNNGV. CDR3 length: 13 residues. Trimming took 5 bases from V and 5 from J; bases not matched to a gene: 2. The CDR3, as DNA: TGTGCCAGCAGCGCGGACAGGGACAATGAGCAGTTCTTC. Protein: CASSADRDNEQFF.

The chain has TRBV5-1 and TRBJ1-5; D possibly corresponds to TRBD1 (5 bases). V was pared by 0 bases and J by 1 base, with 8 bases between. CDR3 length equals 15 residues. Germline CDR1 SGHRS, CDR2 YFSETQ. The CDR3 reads CASSLAPGSNQPQHF. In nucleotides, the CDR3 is TGCGCCAGCAGCTTGGCTCCAGGGAGCAATCAGCCCCAGCATTTT.

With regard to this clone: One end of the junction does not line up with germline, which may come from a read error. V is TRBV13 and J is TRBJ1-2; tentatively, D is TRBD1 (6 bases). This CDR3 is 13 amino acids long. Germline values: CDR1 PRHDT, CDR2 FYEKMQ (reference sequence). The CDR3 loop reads CASSLGQNYGYTF. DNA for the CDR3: TGTGCCAGCAGCCTAGGACAGAACTATGGCTACACCTTC.

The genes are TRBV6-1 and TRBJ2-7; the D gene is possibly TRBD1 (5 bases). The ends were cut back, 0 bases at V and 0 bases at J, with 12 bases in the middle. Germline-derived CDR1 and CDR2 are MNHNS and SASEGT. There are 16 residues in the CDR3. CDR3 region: CASSEAPRGSSYEQYF. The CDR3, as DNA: TGTGCCAGCAGTGAAGCGCCAAGGGGAAGCTCCTACGAGCAGTACTTC.

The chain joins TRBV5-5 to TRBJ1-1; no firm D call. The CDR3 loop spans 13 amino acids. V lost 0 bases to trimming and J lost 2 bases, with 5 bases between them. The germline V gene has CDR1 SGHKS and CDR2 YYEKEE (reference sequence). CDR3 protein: CASSLVTNTEAFF. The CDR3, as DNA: TGTGCCAGCAGCTTGGTCACTAACACTGAAGCTTTCTTT. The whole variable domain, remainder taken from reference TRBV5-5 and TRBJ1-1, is DAGVTQSPTHLIKTRGQQVTLRCSPISGHKSVSWYQQVLGQGPQFIFQYYEKEERGRGNFPDRFSARQFPNYSSELNVNALLLGDSALYLCASSLVTNTEAFFGQGTRLTVV.

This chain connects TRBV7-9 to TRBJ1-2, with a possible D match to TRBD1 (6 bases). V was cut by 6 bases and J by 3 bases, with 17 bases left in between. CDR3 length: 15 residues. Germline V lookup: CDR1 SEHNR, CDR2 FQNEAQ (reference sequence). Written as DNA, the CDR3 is TGTGCCAGCAGACGCGACAGGTCGACGGACTATGGCTACACCTTC. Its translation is CASRRDRSTDYGYTF.